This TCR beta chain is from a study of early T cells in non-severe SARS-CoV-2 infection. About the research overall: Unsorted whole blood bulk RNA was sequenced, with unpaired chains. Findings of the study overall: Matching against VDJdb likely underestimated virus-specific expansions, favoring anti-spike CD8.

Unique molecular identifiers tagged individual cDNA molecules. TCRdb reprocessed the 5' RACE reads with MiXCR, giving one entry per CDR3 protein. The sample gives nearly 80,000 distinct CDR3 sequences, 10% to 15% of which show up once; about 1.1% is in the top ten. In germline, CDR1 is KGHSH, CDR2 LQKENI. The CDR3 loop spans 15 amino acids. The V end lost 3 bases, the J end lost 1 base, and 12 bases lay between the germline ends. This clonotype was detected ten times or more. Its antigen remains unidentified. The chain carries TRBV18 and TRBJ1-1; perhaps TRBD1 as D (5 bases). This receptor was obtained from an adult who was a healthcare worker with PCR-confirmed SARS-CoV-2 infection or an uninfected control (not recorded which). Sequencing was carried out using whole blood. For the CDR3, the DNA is TGTGCCAGCTCACCCCAGTCAGGGCGGAACACTGAAGCTTTCTTT. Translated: CASSPQSGRNTEAFF.